Listed below are T cell receptor beta chains from one sample, sequenced in a study of response to subunit inactivated influenza vaccine. Each CDR3 protein is one row after TCRdb ran MiXCR on the RT-PCR reads. The profile shows approximately 500,000 distinct CDR3 sequences, 10% to 15% of them singletons. The sequencing used PBMCs from blood, collected roughly 6 weeks after vaccination. These receptors all come from a man between 45 and 60 years old who received an inactivated influenza vaccine. CDR3s include the opening cysteine and the closing phenylalanine or tryptophan. D genes are given only for firm matches. Part of the rows lack a size; the others show once, few, many or a class for expanded clones.

j_call clone_size d_call v_call cdr3_nt cdr3_aa
TRBJ1-5 few - TRBV18 TGTGCCAGCTCACCAAGGTCGGAACGGCGCACCACGAATCAGCCCCAGCATTTT CASSPRSERRTTNQPQHF
TRBJ2-4 once - TRBV5-6 TGTGCCAGCAGCCGTGGTGGACACCCGCATAACATTCAGTACTTC CASSRGGHPHNIQYF
TRBJ1-2 few TRBD1 TRBV20-1 TGCAGTGCCAGAAGAGGGACAGCCTATGGCTACACCTTC CSARRGTAYGYTF
TRBJ2-3 - TRBD2 TRBV27 TGTGCCAGCAGTTTTATAGGCGGGGACTACAGTTTCTCAGATACGCAGTATTTT CASSFIGGDYSFSDTQYF
TRBJ1-5 - TRBD1 TRBV7-8 TGTGCCAGCAGCGCTACCGGGACAGGGGGCTCATGGAGCAATCAGCCCCAGCATTTT CASSATGTGGSWSNQPQHF
TRBJ2-3 few TRBD2 TRBV20-1 TGCAGTGCTCTCCGGGGGGGGCCGAGAGATACGCAGTATTTT CSALRGGPRDTQYF
TRBJ2-1 - TRBD1 TRBV6-2/TRBV6-3 TGTGCCAGCAGCATGGGACAGGGTGTGGACAATGAGCAGTTCTTC CASSMGQGVDNEQFF
TRBJ2-1 few TRBD2 TRBV11-2 TGTGCCAGCAGTTCCTTAGCGGGAGGTACCCATGAGCAGTTCTTC CASSSLAGGTHEQFF
TRBJ1-1 - - TRBV6-1 TGTGCCAGCACTACAGGTTTTGAAGCTTTCTTT CASTTGFEAFF
TRBJ2-3 - - TRBV7-2 TGTGCCAGCAGACTAACCGGGACAGCGGGTGGAGATACGCAGTATTTT CASRLTGTAGGDTQYF
TRBJ2-3 few - TRBV20-1 TGCAGTGCTAGATGGAGAGCTAGCACAGATACGCAGTATTTT CSARWRASTDTQYF
TRBJ1-1 few - TRBV20-1 TGCAGTGCCCCTTGGCAAAACACTGAAGCTTTCTTT CSAPWQNTEAFF
TRBJ2-7 many TRBD1 TRBV15 TGTGCCACCAGCAGCCCGGGACAGATCTACGAGCAGTACTTC CATSSPGQIYEQYF
TRBJ1-4 - - TRBV20-1 TGCAGTGCCCTTCAACCGGATCGGGGTGAAAAACTGTTTTTT CSALQPDRGEKLFF
TRBJ2-1 many TRBD2 TRBV18 TGTGCCAGCTTGGGACAGCAAACGGGACTAGCGGCCCCCGCTACGAACAATGAGCAGTTCTTC CASLGQQTGLAAPATNNEQFF
TRBJ2-1 few - TRBV4-2 TGTGCCAGCAGCCAAGAGCGATTGAACAATGAGCAGTTCTTC CASSQERLNNEQFF
TRBJ2-5 many TRBD2 TRBV20-1 TGCAGTGCTAGAGGTAGCGGGAGAGAGACCCAGTACTTC CSARGSGRETQYF
TRBJ2-1 few TRBD1 TRBV5-1 TGCGCCAGCAGCTTGGTAGGGGGCTACTACAATGAGCAGTTCTTC CASSLVGGYYNEQFF
TRBJ1-5 many - TRBV18 TGTGCCAGCTCAGTTTTTAGCAATCAGCCCCAGCATTTT CASSVFSNQPQHF
TRBJ2-3 few - TRBV27 TGTGCCAGCACCCATTCTTACCGGAGGACAGATACGCAGTATTTT CASTHSYRRTDTQYF
TRBJ1-5 few - TRBV6-1 TGTGCCAGCAGCCTAGACGGGGTAATGTATTCGCCCCAGCATTTT CASSLDGVMYSPQHF
TRBJ2-7 - TRBD2 TRBV20-1 TGCAGTGCTAGACCACTAGCGGTTGGGCACTACGAGCAGTACTTC CSARPLAVGHYEQYF
TRBJ2-2 - TRBD1 TRBV7-6 TGTGCCAGCAGCTATACGGACAGGGGAATCGGGGAGCTGTCTTTT CASSYTDRGIGELSF
TRBJ1-5 few - TRBV7-6 TGTGCCAGCAGCTTAGTTGGAGACACCAATCAGCCCCAGCATTTT CASSLVGDTNQPQHF
TRBJ2-1 - - TRBV6-6 TGTGCCAGCAGTCCGGACCCAATTAGCTCCTACAATGAGCAGTTCTTC CASSPDPISSYNEQFF
TRBJ2-5 few TRBD2 TRBV3-1 TGTGCCAGCAGCCTCGTCACCGGGAGGGTGGAGACCCAGTACTTC CASSLVTGRVETQYF
TRBJ1-6 many TRBD1 TRBV10-2 TGCGCCAGCAGGGACAGGGAAGATTCACCCCTCCACTTT CASRDREDSPLHF
TRBJ2-5 few TRBD1 TRBV12-3/TRBV12-4 TGTGCCAGCAGCCCTTCTCCGGGACAGGGGGCAGAGACCCAGTACTTC CASSPSPGQGAETQYF
TRBJ1-6 few TRBD1 TRBV7-8 TGTGCCAGCAGCACACGACAGGGAGGATCCCCCTATAATTCACCCCTCCACTTT CASSTRQGGSPYNSPLHF
TRBJ2-2 - TRBD2 TRBV5-1 TGCGCCAGCAGCTCATCCCTTACTAGCGGGAGTATATACGCCGGGGAGCTGTTTTTT CASSSSLTSGSIYAGELFF
TRBJ2-3 few - TRBV12-5 TGTGCTAGTGGTTCACAGGACGGTCTGATGTTTGATACGCAGTATTTT CASGSQDGLMFDTQYF
TRBJ1-3 - TRBD1 TRBV10-3 TGTGCCATCGGAGAAACAGGGGCTGGAAACACCATATATTTT CAIGETGAGNTIYF